The present TCR beta chain was sequenced within a study of molecular identifiers for immune sequencing clone quantification (dated by TCRdb to between 2018 and 2020). About the full investigation: For a replicate experiment, RNA from approximately 20,000 or 100,000 naive CD8 T cells was divided into five aliquots, and four of the five aliquots were sequenced. This methods study used CD8 T cells to benchmark TCR RNA copy counting and molecular-identifier clustering-based TCR repertoire sequencing (MIDCIRS). The investigation overall reported the following: In CMV-specific effector cells, clones with more than 20 RNA copies contained over 99% of molecules, whereas in naive cells such clones contained under 1% of molecules. Highly expanded clone sizes could be underestimated because identical TCR molecules may share a barcode. When barcode sub-clustering was not used, chimeric consensus sequences inflated TCR diversity, with chimeras reaching as high as 47%. Spiked-in Jurkat TCR RNA equal to a single cell's worth was reported to be detectable even within one million naive CD8 T cells. Naive libraries contained spiked-in Jurkat TCR RNA (10 copies' worth), which is not part of the donor repertoire. Modeling estimated about three recovered TCR RNA copies per cell, compared with about 10 by digital PCR, which implies about 32% capture efficiency.

Libraries were built with PCR. This sample was sequenced with an Illumina HiSeq 4000. Bulk TCR libraries were made following a previously described method, with the TCR primers given in Table S5. The Qiagen AllPrep DNA/RNA kit was used to purify total RNA. Before any analysis, reads coming from multiple sequencing runs of the same library were combined into one pool. Per the original workflow: Reads were retained only if an exact TCR constant sequence was present, and the retained reads were trimmed to 150 nt and grouped according to their 12-nt molecular barcodes. Within each barcode group, reads were sub-clustered at a 15% Levenshtein threshold, and quality-weighted consensus sequences were built per RNA molecule. Non-functional sequences were filtered out, along with any lower-count sequence sitting one edit away from another sequence. Barcode sub-clusters with fewer than 20% of the maximum read count were removed, based on fitting two negative binomial distributions. TCRdb reran the public reads through fastp at Q25 and MiXCR, keeping productive beta chains. Each CDR3 protein gets just one entry, which takes the most common genes and DNA from the rows behind it. These V and J calls derive from TCRdb rather than the authors' analysis. In all, the sample holds 550,000 to 750,000 distinct CDR3 sequences, and 20% of those were seen once. The top ten clones comprise approximately 0.9% of the sample.

This clonotype was counted between two and nine times. What antigen it recognizes has not been identified. Nothing much larger sits one base from this clone, and base qualities are not available. The CDR3 contains 17 residues, cysteine and phenylalanine counted. This entry keeps only the CDR3 DNA: 51 bases, framed from base 1. From a lookup of the germline V gene, CDR1 and CDR2 are LGHNA and YSLEER. V and J lose 0 bases and 5 bases, and a span of 16 bases separates them. Libraries of naive CD8 T cells were built from about 20,000 to 1,000,000 sorted cells, with 10%, 30% or 50% of the purified RNA used. Naive CD8 T cells, defined as CD8+CD4-CCR7+CD45RA+, were FACS-sorted into RLT Plus buffer on a BD FACSAria II. To test detection sensitivity, Jurkat RNA equal to approximately 10 TCR copies was added to samples of roughly 17,000-1,100,000 naive CD8 T cells. Enrichment of CD8 T cells was performed with RosetteSep CD8+ T Cell Enrichment Cocktail and Ficoll-Paque, after which ACK red cell lysis was carried out.

The sample taken for sequencing was naive CD8+ T cells from blood, with Jurkat cell RNA spiked in. What this sample's cell subset or site label stands for: FACS-sorted CD8+CD4-CCR7+CD45RA+ naive T cells. The clonotype originates from a human donor in good health. Some libraries in this study had Jurkat cell RNA spiked in. The chain is made from TRBV4-3 and TRBJ2-2, and the D gene may be TRBD2, 7 bases matching. CDR3 region: CASSQDLSGGGTGELFF. The bases read TGCGCCAGCAGCCAAGATCTCTCGGGGGGCGGAACCGGGGAGCTGTTTTTT.